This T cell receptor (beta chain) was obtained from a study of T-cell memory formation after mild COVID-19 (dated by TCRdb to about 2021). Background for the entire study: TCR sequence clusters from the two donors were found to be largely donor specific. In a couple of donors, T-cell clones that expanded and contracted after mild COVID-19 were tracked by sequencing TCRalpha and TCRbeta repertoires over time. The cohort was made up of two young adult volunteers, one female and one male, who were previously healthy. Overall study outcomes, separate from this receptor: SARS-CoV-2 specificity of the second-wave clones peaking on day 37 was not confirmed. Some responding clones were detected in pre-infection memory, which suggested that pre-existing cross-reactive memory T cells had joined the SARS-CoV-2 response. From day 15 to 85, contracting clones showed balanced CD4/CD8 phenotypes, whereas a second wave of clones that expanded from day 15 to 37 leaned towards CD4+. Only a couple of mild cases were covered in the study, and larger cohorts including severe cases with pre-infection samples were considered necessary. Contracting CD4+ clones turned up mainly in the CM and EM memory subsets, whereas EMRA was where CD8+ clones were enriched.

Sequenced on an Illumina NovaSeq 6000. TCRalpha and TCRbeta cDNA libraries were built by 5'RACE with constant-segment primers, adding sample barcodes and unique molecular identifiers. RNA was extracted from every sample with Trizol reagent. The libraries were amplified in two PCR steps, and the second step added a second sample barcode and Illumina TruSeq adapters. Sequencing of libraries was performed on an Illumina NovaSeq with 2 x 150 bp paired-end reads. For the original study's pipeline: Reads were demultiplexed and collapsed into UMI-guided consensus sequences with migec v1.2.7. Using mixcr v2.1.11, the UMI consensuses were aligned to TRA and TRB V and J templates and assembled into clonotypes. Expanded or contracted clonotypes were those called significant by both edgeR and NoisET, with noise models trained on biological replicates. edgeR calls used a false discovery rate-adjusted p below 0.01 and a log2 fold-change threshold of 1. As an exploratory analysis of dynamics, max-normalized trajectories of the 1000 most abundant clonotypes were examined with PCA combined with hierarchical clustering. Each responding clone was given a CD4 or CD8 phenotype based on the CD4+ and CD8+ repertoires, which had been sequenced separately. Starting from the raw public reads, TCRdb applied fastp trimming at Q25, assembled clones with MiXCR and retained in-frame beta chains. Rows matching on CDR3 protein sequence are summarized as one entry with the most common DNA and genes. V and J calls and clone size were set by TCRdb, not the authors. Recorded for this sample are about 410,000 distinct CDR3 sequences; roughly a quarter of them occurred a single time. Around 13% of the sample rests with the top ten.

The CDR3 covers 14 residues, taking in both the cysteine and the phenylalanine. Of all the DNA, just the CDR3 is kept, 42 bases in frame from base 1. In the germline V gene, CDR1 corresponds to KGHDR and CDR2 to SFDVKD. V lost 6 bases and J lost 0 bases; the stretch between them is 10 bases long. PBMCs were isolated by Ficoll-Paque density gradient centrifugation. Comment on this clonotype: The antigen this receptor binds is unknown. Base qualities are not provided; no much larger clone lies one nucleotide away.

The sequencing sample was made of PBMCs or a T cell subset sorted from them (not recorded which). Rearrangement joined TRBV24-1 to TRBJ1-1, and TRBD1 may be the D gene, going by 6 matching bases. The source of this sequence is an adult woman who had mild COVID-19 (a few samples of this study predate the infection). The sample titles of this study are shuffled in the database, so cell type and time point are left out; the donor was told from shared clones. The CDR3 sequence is CATSPGTLNTEAFF. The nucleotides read TGTGCCACCAGTCCAGGGACATTGAACACTGAAGCTTTCTTT.